These T cell receptor beta chains were read from a single sample in a study of cytotoxic CD8 clonotypes in ibrutinib-treated CLL. TCRdb's copy holds only in-frame clones and misses some; the assay was immunoSEQ multiplex PCR. The sample has 250,000 or so clones, roughly 70% seen once. Sequencing was performed on PBMCs, taken after 24 months of ibrutinib treatment. The receptors were sampled from a human donor with chronic lymphocytic leukemia. The conserved cysteine and the conserved F or W are not part of the CDR3 here. A D gene is named only where the DNA matches it firmly.

d_call j_call v_call cdr3_aa
- TRBJ2-1 TRBV19 ASRVSLGPLWGNEQF
TRBD2 TRBJ2-7 TRBV5-1 ASSPGTSSYEQY
- TRBJ2-7 TRBV20-1 SATPTYEQY
- TRBJ2-7 TRBV28 ASGPTNLGDYEQY
- TRBJ2-1 TRBV5-1 ASSIGSYNEQF
- TRBJ2-5 TRBV9 ASSVEGRLQETQY
- TRBJ1-4 TRBV2 ASRPSQGVSELF
TRBD1 TRBJ1-5 TRBV15 ATSRGETGVPNQPQH
- TRBJ2-2 TRBV25-1 ASSETGELF
- TRBJ2-7 TRBV6-5 ASSRTVKYEQY
- TRBJ1-5 TRBV10-3 AISDSIDGNQPQH
TRBD1 TRBJ2-7 TRBV13 ASTDRGGLHEQY
- TRBJ2-1 TRBV30 AWSPDSYNEQF
- TRBJ2-2 TRBV5-6 ASSRLPPRLF
- TRBJ1-2 TRBV18 ASSPQAEANYGYT
- TRBJ2-7 TRBV28 ASSLRPYEQY
- TRBJ1-3 TRBV30 AWKTQGLSGNTIY
- TRBJ2-1 TRBV10-1 ASSEVLERGEQF
TRBD2 TRBJ2-7 TRBV6-6 ASSYGRGLSYEQY
- TRBJ2-7 TRBV11-2 ASSLGWGPNYEQY
TRBD1 TRBJ2-7 TRBV6-5 ASSYDRGDEQY
TRBD2 TRBJ2-7 TRBV6-6 ASSAPTSRNYEQY
- TRBJ2-5 TRBV5-1 ASSLAADQETQY
TRBD2 TRBJ2-1 TRBV9 ASSALAGAPLEYNEQF
- TRBJ1-5 TRBV6-5 ASNTGNQPQH
- TRBJ2-7 TRBV27 ASYGSLSYEQY
- TRBJ2-5 TRBV9 ASSVAVGAGETQY
- TRBJ1-5 TRBV9 ASSVAGTPNQPQH
TRBD1 TRBJ1-2 TRBV27 ASSPGQGRSLYGYT
TRBD1 TRBJ2-1 TRBV27 ASSLPGQGGNEQF
- TRBJ2-1 TRBV10-1 ASSKPARESEQF